These 2 T cell receptor beta chains were all obtained from the same sample, sequenced in a study of blood T cell repertoires in COVID-19. Method: immunoSEQ multiplex PCR; TCRdb's copy keeps in-frame clones and lacks some. The table includes about 170,000 clones, roughly 80% detected once. The sequenced sample was peripheral blood. These TCRs come from a woman at least 80 years old with COVID-19, enrolled during active disease.

V and J are TRBV19 and TRBJ1-2; a weak D match, TRBD1 (6 bases). The CDR3 spans 16 residues. Germline assignment: CDR1 LNHDA and CDR2 SQIVND (reference sequence). V lost 1 base to trimming and J lost 3 bases, with 15 bases between them. In DNA form, the CDR3 reads TGTGCCAGTAGTATAGCAGGGGACAAGCCTTACTATGGCTACACCTTC. Translated: CASSIAGDKPYYGYTF.

The chain's CDR3 is CASREAEISNQPQHF. The CDR3 DNA is TGTGCCAGCAGGGAGGCAGAAATTAGCAATCAGCCCCAGCATTTT. The chain couples TRBV6-5 to TRBJ1-5; D not resolved. Trimming took 6 bases from V and 0 from J, leaving 12 bases between them. Germline values: CDR1 MNHEY, CDR2 SVGAGI. The CDR3 runs 15 residues.